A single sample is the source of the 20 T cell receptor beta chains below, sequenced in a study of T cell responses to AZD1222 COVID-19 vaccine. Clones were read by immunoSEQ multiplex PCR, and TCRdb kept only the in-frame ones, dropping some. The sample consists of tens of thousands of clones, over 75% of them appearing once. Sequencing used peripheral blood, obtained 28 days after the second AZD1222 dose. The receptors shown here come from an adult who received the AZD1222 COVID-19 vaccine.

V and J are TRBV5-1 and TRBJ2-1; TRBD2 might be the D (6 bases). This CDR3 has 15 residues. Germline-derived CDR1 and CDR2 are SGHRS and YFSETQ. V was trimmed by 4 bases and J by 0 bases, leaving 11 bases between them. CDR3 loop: CASSLEDYSYNEQFF. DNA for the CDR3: TGCGCCAGCAGCCTAGAGGACTACTCCTACAATGAGCAGTTCTTC.

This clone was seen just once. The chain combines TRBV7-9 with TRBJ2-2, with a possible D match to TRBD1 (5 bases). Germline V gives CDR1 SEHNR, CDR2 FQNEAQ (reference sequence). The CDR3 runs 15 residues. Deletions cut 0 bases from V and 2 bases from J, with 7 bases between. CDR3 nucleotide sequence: TGTGCCAGCAGCTTAGCGCAGGGTAACACCGGGGAGCTGTTTTTT. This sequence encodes CASSLAQGNTGELFF.

The chain's CDR3 is CAWGRMNTEAFF. The DNA for the CDR3 is TGTGCCTGGGGCAGGATGAACACTGAAGCTTTCTTT. V is TRBV30 and J is TRBJ1-1; D gene uncertain. The CDR3 loop spans 12 amino acids. Between the trimmed V and J ends, which lost 5 bases and 0 bases, there was a span of 7 bases. Germline V CDR1 and CDR2: GTSNPN, SVGIG (reference sequence).

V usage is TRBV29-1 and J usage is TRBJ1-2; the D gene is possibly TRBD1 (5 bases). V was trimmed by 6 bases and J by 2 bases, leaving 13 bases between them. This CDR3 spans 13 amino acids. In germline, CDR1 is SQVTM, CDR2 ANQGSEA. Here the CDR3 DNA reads TGCAGCGTAGAACAGGACAAGAACTATGGCTACACCTTC. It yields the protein CSVEQDKNYGYTF. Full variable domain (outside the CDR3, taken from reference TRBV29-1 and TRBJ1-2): SAVISQKPSRDICQRGTSLTIQCQVDSQVTMMFWYRQQPGQSLTLIATANQGSEATYESGFVIDKFPISRPNLTFSTLTVSNMSPEDSSIYLCSVEQDKNYGYTFGSGTRLTVV.

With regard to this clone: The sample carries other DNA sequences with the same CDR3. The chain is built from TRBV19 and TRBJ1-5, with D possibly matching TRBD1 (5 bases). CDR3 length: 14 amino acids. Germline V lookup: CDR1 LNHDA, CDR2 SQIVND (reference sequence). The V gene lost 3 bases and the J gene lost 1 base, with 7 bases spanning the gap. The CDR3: CASSIRDSNQPQHF. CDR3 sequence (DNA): TGTGCCAGTAGTATCCGGGACAGCAATCAGCCCCAGCATTTT.

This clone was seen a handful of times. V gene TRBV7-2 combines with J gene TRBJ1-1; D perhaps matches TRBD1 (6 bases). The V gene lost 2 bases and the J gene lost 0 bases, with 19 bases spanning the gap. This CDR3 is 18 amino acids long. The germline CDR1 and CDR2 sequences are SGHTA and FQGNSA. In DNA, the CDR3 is TGTGCCAGCAGCTTAAACCTACAGGGCTGGACGGTGAACACTGAAGCTTTCTTT. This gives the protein CASSLNLQGWTVNTEAFF.

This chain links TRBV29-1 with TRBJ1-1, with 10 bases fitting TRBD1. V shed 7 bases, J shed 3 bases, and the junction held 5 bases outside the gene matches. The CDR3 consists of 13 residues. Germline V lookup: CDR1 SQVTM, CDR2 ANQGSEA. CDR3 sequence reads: CSGRGQGDTEAFF. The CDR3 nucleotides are TGCAGCGGCCGAGGACAGGGGGACACTGAAGCTTTCTTT.

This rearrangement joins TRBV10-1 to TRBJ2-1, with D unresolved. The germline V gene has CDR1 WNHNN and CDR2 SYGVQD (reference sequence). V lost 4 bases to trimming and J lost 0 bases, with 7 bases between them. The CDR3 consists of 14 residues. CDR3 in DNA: TGCGCCAGCAGTGGCCTTTACTCCTACAATGAGCAGTTCTTC. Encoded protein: CASSGLYSYNEQFF.

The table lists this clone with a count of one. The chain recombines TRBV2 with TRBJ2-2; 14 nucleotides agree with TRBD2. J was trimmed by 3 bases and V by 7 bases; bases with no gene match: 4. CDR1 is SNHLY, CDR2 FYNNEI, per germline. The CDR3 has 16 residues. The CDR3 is CASTSTSGGDTGELFF. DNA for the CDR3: TGTGCCAGCACTTCGACTAGCGGGGGGGACACCGGGGAGCTGTTTTTT.

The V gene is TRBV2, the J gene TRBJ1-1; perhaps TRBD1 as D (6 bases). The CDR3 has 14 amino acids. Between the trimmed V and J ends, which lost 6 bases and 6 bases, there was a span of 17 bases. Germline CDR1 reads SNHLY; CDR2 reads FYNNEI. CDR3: CASRGDRRGPEAFF. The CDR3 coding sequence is TGTGCCAGCAGAGGAGACAGGCGGGGACCTGAAGCTTTCTTT.

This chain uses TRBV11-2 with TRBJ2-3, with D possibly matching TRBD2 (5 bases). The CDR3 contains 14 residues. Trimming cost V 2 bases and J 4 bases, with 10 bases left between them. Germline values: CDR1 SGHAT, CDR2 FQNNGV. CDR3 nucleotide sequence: TGTGCCAGCAGCTTAACTCGGGAACCAGATACGCAGTATTTT. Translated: CASSLTREPDTQYF.

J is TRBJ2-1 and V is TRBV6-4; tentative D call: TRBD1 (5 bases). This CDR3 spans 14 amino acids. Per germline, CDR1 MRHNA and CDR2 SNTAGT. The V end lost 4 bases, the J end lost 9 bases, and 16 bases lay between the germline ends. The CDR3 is CASSVQWGLGEQFF. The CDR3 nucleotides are TGTGCCAGCAGTGTCCAGTGGGGCCTTGGTGAGCAGTTCTTC.

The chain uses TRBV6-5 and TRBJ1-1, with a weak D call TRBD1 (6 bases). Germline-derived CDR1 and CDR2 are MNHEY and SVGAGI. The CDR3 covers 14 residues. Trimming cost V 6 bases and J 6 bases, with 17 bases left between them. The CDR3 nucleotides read TGTGCCAGCAGCTTACAGGGATCCCCGGCTGAAGCTTTCTTT. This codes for CASSLQGSPAEAFF.

The CDR3 is CASATSSGDEQFF. CDR3 nucleotides: TGTGCCAGCGCGACAAGCAGCGGTGATGAGCAGTTCTTC. V gene TRBV7-9 combines with J gene TRBJ2-1; tentatively, D is TRBD2 (5 bases). Germline CDR1 reads SEHNR; CDR2 reads FQNEAQ (reference sequence). The V and J ends lost 8 bases and 8 bases respectively, with 16 bases between them. This CDR3 has 13 amino acids. Combining the CDR3 with reference TRBV7-9 and TRBJ2-1 gives the whole variable domain DTGVSQNPRHKITKRGQNVTFRCDPISEHNRLYWYRQTLGQGPEFLTYFQNEAQLEKSRLLSDRFSAERPKGSFSTLEIQRTEQGDSAMYLCASATSSGDEQFFGPGTRLTVL.

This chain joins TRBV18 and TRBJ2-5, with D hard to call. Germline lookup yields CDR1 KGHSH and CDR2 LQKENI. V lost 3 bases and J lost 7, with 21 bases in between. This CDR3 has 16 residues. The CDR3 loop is CASSPQAGASKGTQYF. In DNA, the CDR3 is TGTGCCAGCTCACCGCAAGCCGGAGCCAGTAAGGGGACCCAGTACTTC.

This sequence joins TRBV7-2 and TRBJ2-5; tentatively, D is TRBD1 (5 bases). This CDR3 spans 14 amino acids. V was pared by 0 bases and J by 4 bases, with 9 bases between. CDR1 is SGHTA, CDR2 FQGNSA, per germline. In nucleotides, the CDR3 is TGTGCCAGCAGCTTAGCGCAGGGTCGAGAGACCCAGTACTTC. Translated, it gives CASSLAQGRETQYF.

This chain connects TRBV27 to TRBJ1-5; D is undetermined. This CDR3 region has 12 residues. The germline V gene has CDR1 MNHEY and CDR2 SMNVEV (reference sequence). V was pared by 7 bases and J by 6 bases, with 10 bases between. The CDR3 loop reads CASTTVGQPQHF. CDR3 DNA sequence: TGTGCCAGCACCACGGTGGGTCAGCCCCAGCATTTT.

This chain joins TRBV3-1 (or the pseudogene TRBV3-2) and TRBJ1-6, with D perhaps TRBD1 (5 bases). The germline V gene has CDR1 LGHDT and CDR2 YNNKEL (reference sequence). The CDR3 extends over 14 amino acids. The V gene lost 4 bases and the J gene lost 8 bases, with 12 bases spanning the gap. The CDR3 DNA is TGTGCCAGCAGCCTTGGGGCTGGGGATTCACCCCTCCACTTT. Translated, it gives CASSLGAGDSPLHF.

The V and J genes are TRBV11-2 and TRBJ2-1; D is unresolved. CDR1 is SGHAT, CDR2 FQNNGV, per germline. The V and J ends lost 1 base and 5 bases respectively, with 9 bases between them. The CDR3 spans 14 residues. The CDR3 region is CASSLGSSHNEQFF. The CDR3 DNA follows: TGTGCCAGCAGCTTAGGGTCCAGCCACAATGAGCAGTTCTTC.

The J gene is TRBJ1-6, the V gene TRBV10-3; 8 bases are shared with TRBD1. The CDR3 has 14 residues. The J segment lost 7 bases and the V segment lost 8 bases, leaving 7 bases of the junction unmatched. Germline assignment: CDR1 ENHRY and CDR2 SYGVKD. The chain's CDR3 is CAIARGLWNSPLHF. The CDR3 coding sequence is TGTGCCATCGCCAGGGGGCTCTGGAATTCACCCCTCCACTTT.